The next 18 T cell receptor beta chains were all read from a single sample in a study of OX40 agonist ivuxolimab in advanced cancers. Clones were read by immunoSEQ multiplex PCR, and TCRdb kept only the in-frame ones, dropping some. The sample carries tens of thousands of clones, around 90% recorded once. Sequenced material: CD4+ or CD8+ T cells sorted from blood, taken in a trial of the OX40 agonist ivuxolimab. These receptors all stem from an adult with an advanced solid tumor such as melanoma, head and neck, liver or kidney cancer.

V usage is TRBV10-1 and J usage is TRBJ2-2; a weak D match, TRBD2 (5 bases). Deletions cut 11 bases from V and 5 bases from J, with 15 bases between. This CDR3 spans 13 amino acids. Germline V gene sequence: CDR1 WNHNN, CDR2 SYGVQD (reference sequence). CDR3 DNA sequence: TGCGCCGTCAGAAACGGGGATACCGGGGAGCTGTTTTTT. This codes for CAVRNGDTGELFF.

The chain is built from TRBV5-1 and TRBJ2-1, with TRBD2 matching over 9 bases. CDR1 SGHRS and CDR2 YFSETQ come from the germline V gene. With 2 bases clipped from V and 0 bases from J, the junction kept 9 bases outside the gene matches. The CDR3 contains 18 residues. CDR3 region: CASSLSSGGPSSYNEQFF. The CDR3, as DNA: TGCGCCAGCAGCTTATCAAGCGGGGGGCCGAGCTCCTACAATGAGCAGTTCTTC.

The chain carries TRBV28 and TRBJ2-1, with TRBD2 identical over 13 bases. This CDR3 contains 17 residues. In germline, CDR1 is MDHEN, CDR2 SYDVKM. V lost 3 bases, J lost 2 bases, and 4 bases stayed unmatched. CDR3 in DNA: TGTGCCAGCAGTTTTACTAGCGGGGGGGCTACCTACAATGAGCAGTTCTTC. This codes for CASSFTSGGATYNEQFF.

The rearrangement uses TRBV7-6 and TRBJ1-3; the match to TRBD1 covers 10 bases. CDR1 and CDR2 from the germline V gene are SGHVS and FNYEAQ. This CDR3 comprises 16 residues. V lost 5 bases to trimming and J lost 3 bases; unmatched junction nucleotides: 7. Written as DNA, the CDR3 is TGTGCCAGCAGCCCAGGGGACAGGGGTTTTGGAAACACCATATATTTT. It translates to CASSPGDRGFGNTIYF.

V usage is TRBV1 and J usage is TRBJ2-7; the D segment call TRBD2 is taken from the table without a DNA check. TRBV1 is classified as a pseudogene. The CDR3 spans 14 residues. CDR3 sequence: CTSRMGLAGGEQYV. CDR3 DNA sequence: TGCACCAGCAGAATGGGACTAGCGGGGGGCGAGCAGTACGTC.

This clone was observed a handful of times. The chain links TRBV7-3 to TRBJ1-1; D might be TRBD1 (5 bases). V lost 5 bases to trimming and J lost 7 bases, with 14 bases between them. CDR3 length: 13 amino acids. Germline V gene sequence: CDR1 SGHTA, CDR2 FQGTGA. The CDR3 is CASSPGTAREAFF. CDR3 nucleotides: TGTGCCAGCAGCCCGGGGACTGCACGTGAAGCTTTCTTT.

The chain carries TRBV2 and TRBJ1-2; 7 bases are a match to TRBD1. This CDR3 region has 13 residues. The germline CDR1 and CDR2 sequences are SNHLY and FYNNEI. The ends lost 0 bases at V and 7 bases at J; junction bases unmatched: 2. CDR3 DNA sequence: TGTGCCAGCAGTGAAGCGGAGGGGGCTGGCTACACCTTC. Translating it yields CASSEAEGAGYTF.

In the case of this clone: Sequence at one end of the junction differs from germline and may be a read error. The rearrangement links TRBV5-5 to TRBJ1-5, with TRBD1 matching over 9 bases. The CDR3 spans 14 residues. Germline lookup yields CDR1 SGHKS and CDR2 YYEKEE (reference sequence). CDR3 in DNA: TGTGCCAGCAGCTTCAGGGACAGGGAATCCCCCCACCATTTT. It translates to CASSFRDRESPHHF.

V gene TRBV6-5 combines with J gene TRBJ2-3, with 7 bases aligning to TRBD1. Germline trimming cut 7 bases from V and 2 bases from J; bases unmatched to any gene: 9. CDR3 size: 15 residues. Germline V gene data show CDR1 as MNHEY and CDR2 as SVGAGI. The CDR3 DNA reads TGTGCCAGCACCCCAGACAGGGCTCACACAGATACGCAGTATTTT. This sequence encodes CASTPDRAHTDTQYF.

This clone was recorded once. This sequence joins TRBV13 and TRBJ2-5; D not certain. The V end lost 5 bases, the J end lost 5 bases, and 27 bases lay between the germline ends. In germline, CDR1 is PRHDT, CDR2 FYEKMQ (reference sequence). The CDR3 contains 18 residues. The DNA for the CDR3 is TGTGCCAGCAGCCCCGGGCGAGGCTTCGGGCGATCCCGGGAGACCCAGTACTTC. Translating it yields CASSPGRGFGRSRETQYF.

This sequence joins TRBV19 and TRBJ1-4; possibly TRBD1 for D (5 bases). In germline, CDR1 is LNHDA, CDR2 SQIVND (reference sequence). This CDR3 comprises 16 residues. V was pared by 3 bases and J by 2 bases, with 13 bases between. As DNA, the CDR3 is TGTGCCAGTAGTATCGGACGGGGGTGGACTAATGAAAAACTGTTTTTT. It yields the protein CASSIGRGWTNEKLFF.

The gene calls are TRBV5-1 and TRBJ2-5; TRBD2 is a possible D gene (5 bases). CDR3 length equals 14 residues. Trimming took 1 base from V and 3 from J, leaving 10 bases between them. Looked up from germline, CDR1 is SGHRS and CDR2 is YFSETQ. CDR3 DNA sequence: TGCGCCAGCAGCTTGAGTACGGGGAAAGAGACCCAGTACTTC. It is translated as CASSLSTGKETQYF. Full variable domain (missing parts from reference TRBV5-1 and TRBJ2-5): KAGVTQTPRYLIKTRGQQVTLSCSPISGHRSVSWYQQTPGQGLQFLFEYFSETQRNKGNFPGRFSGRQFSNSRSEMNVSTLELGDSALYLCASSLSTGKETQYFGPGTRLLVL.

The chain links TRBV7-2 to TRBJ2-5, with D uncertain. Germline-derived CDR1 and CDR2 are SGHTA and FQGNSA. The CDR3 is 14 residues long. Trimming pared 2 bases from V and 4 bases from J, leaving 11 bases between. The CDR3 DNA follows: TGTGCCAGCAGCTTAATGCGCCTAGGAGAGACCCAGTACTTC. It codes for CASSLMRLGETQYF. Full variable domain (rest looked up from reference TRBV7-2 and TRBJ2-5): GAGVSQSPSNKVTEKGKDVELRCDPISGHTALYWYRQSLGQGLEFLIYFQGNSAPDKSGLPSDRFSAERTGGSVSTLTIQRTQQEDSAVYLCASSLMRLGETQYFGPGTRLLVL.

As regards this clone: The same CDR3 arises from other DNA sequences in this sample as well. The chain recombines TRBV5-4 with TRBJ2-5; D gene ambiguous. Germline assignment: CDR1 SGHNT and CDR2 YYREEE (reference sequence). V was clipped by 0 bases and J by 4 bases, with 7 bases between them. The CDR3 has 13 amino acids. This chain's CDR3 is CASSLGGRETQYF. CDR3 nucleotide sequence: TGTGCCAGCAGCTTGGGGGGAAGAGAGACCCAGTACTTC.

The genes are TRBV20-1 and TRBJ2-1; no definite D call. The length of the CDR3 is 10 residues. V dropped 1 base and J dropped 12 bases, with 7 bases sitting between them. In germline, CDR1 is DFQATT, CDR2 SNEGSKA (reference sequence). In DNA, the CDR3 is TGCAGTGCTAGAGCTCTCGGGCAGTTCTTC. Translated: CSARALGQFF.

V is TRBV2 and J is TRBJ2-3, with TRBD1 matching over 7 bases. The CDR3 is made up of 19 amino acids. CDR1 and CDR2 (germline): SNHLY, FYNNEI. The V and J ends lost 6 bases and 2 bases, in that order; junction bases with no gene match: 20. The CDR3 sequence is CASRPRTGLVPIYTDTQYF. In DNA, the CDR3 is TGTGCCAGCAGACCAAGGACAGGTCTAGTCCCCATCTACACAGATACGCAGTATTTT.

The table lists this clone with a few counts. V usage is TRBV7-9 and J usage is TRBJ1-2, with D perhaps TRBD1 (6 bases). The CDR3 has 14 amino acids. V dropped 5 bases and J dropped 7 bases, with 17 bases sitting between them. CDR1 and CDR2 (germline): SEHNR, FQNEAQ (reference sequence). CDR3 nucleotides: TGTGCCAGCAGCCGGGACATCCCCTCTCCTGGCTACACCTTC. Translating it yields CASSRDIPSPGYTF.

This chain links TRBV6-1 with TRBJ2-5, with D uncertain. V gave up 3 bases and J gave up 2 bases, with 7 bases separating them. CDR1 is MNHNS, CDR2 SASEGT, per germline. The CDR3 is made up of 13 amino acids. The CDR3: CASSEPYQETQYF. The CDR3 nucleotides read TGTGCCAGCAGTGAGCCTTATCAAGAGACCCAGTACTTC.